The present entry profiles one T cell receptor beta chain with its context. The antigen is unknown. CDR1 is KGHDR and CDR2 is SFDVKD in the germline V gene. V lost 6 bases and J 7 bases, leaving 5 bases between the germline ends. The CDR3 contains 11 residues. TCRdb fed the 5' RACE reads into MiXCR, producing one record per CDR3 protein. The profile shows hundreds of thousands of distinct CDR3 sequences, around 27% of them singletons. This sample was taken from a study of T-cell memory formation after mild COVID-19. At the level of the study: Largely, the TCR clusters proved donor specific. Study-wide points: Balance between CD4 and CD8 was seen in clones contracting day 15 to 85, and a CD4+ lean was seen in later expanders. Cross-reactive memory apparently joined, as some responding clones appeared in pre-infection memory. CD4+ contracting clones were found mainly in CM and EM, and CD8+ ones in EMRA.

The specimen was PBMCs or a T cell subset sorted from them (not recorded which). V and J are TRBV24-1 and TRBJ2-2; D remains unclear. The sequence was obtained from an adult woman who had mild COVID-19 (a few samples of this study predate the infection). Cell type and time point are not known. The CDR3 sequence: CATSQGGELFF. The CDR3 DNA follows: TGTGCCACCAGTCAAGGCGGGGAGCTGTTTTTT.